A selection of T cell receptor beta chains follows, all from one sample in a study of T cell responses to AZD1222 COVID-19 vaccine. Only in-frame clones appear in the TCRdb table, and some are missing; sequencing was by immunoSEQ multiplex PCR. The data show about 130,000 clones, 80% to 90% seen once. Sequences were derived from peripheral blood, sampled on day 0 of AZD1222 vaccination. These receptors were obtained from an adult in good health. Each CDR3 is given without its conserved first and last residue. Some rows mark clone size as missing; the rest say once, few, many or name a class of expanded clone.

v_call: TRBV12-3/TRBV12-4; clone_size: NA; cdr3_aa: ASSPTRNQPQH
v_call: TRBV2; clone_size: NA; cdr3_aa: ASSEGGQPQH
v_call: TRBV7-9; clone_size: once; cdr3_aa: ASSLGGTVPNEQY
v_call: TRBV18; clone_size: NA; cdr3_aa: ASSPGQGGNSPLH
v_call: TRBV7-2; clone_size: NA; cdr3_aa: ASSLEGLGTYEQY
v_call: TRBV29-1; clone_size: NA; cdr3_aa: SVGRGLPQTGELF
v_call: TRBV7-9; clone_size: NA; cdr3_aa: ASSRGDPGVEPQH
v_call: TRBV28; clone_size: NA; cdr3_aa: ASSLTGTVKSEAF
v_call: TRBV3-1/TRBV3-2; clone_size: once; cdr3_aa: ASSQDRTQPQH
v_call: TRBV12-3/TRBV12-4; clone_size: NA; cdr3_aa: ASSFRDNQPQH
v_call: TRBV7-3; clone_size: NA; cdr3_aa: ASSLTPGVWAF
v_call: TRBV6-5; clone_size: NA; cdr3_aa: ASSGRGLGTEAF
v_call: TRBV6-4; clone_size: once; cdr3_aa: ASSSREGGPQY
v_call: TRBV28; clone_size: NA; cdr3_aa: ASTPTDRGYYGYT
v_call: TRBV7-2; clone_size: NA; cdr3_aa: ASSLSRVGEQY
v_call: TRBV19; clone_size: NA; cdr3_aa: ASNFGANVLT
v_call: TRBV24-1; clone_size: NA; cdr3_aa: ATRPGEDSGYT
v_call: TRBV6-4; clone_size: few; cdr3_aa: ASARQSSSYNEQF
v_call: TRBV6-5; clone_size: NA; cdr3_aa: ASSPIGAPQH
v_call: TRBV7-8; clone_size: once; cdr3_aa: ASSSPSDRQVPYYEQY
v_call: TRBV28; clone_size: NA; cdr3_aa: ASRLAGGYSNQPQH
v_call: TRBV18; clone_size: NA; cdr3_aa: ASSPLQSAGITYEQY
v_call: TRBV5-6; clone_size: NA; cdr3_aa: ASSFGGNTEAF
v_call: TRBV4-3; clone_size: NA; cdr3_aa: ASSQDRGLGSPLH
v_call: TRBV5-1; clone_size: NA; cdr3_aa: ASSSELHTEAF
v_call: TRBV6-5; clone_size: NA; cdr3_aa: ASSYGTGNQPQH
v_call: TRBV11-2; clone_size: NA; cdr3_aa: ASSRGGQSSYEQY
v_call: TRBV7-2; clone_size: NA; cdr3_aa: ASSLGFQPQH
v_call: TRBV7-2; clone_size: NA; cdr3_aa: ASSLAGTGPYEQY
v_call: TRBV6-2/TRBV6-3; clone_size: NA; cdr3_aa: ASSYVSVYEQY
v_call: TRBV9; clone_size: NA; cdr3_aa: ASSVGPGNYGYT
v_call: TRBV12-3/TRBV12-4; clone_size: NA; cdr3_aa: ASRVDSSYEQY
v_call: TRBV14; clone_size: NA; cdr3_aa: ASSQDTAYGANVLT
v_call: TRBV10-3; clone_size: NA; cdr3_aa: AISATSGGWNEQF
v_call: TRBV6-6; clone_size: NA; cdr3_aa: ASRLWSNQPQH
v_call: TRBV6-5; clone_size: NA; cdr3_aa: ASTGDTEAF
v_call: TRBV18; clone_size: few; cdr3_aa: ASSPSGGRYNEQF
v_call: TRBV10-3; clone_size: NA; cdr3_aa: AIRLDSGNTIY
v_call: TRBV6-4; clone_size: NA; cdr3_aa: ASSDRERSPLH
v_call: TRBV7-3; clone_size: once; cdr3_aa: ASSSAGRQGQTQY
v_call: TRBV4-1; clone_size: NA; cdr3_aa: ASSQDGTGSGETQY
v_call: TRBV19; clone_size: NA; cdr3_aa: ASIGQISGNTIY
v_call: TRBV3-1/TRBV3-2; clone_size: NA; cdr3_aa: ASSQRQGGNTIY
v_call: TRBV7-3; clone_size: NA; cdr3_aa: ASSSSPDRVVRSGELF
v_call: TRBV11-2; clone_size: NA; cdr3_aa: ASSLGTGGYSYGYT
v_call: TRBV4-3; clone_size: NA; cdr3_aa: ASSHFRQGETQY
v_call: TRBV3-1/TRBV3-2; clone_size: few; cdr3_aa: ASSPTGDTGELF
v_call: TRBV20-1; clone_size: NA; cdr3_aa: SASGGGLSHPYEQY
v_call: TRBV6-2/TRBV6-3; clone_size: NA; cdr3_aa: ASSYERGGATYNEQF
v_call: TRBV5-1; clone_size: NA; cdr3_aa: ASSLFQALGDTQY
v_call: TRBV10-3; clone_size: NA; cdr3_aa: AISEPPGGSSSGANVLT
v_call: TRBV7-3; clone_size: NA; cdr3_aa: ASSSPGRGLYEQY
v_call: TRBV5-6; clone_size: NA; cdr3_aa: ASGDYKNIQY
v_call: TRBV7-2; clone_size: few; cdr3_aa: ASSFGTGDGYEQY
v_call: TRBV4-1; clone_size: NA; cdr3_aa: ASSQEGYQPQH